Following are 26 T cell receptor beta chains from one sample sequenced in a study of cytomegalovirus exposure and HLA in healthy donors. Primers: 60 Vbeta forward and 13 Jbeta reverse. Generated by immunoSEQ multiplex PCR, the TCRdb table keeps only in-frame clones and is missing some. The sample contains about 160,000 clones, approximately 80% of which appear only once. The sequenced sample consisted of PBMCs. The receptors come from a man between 18 and 35 years old in good health and CMV-seropositive.

The rearrangement joins TRBV4-1 to TRBJ2-5; tentative D call: TRBD2 (5 bases). Germline CDR1 MGHRA, CDR2 YSYEKL. The V and J ends lost 4 bases and 4 bases respectively, with 13 bases between them. The CDR3 is made up of 14 amino acids. CDR3 in DNA: TGCGCCAGCAGCCTACTAGACCAGGCAGAGACCCAGTACTTC. Protein product: CASSLLDQAETQYF.

V is TRBV5-6 and J is TRBJ2-1; possible D gene TRBD2, 6 bases. The germline V and J ends were trimmed by 9 bases and 8 bases, with 18 bases remaining between them. Germline values: CDR1 SGHDT, CDR2 YYEEEE. CDR3 length: 13 residues. CDR3 nucleotide sequence: TGTGCCACCCAGGAAGACGCGGGGTATGAGCAGTTCTTC. This translates into CATQEDAGYEQFF.

This chain joins TRBV2 and TRBJ2-1; 7 nucleotides line up with TRBD1. CDR1 is SNHLY, CDR2 FYNNEI, per germline. Germline trimming cut 7 bases from V and 2 bases from J; bases unmatched to any gene: 5. The CDR3 sequence is 14 residues long. DNA for the CDR3: TGTGCCAGCACTTGGCAGGGGGCCTACAATGAGCAGTTCTTC. It is translated as CASTWQGAYNEQFF.

This clone was recorded a few times. This rearrangement joins TRBV5-6 to TRBJ2-5, with D perhaps TRBD2 (5 bases). V was trimmed by 3 bases and J by 5 bases, leaving 17 bases between them. The CDR3 sequence is 15 residues long. Germline V CDR1 and CDR2: SGHDT, YYEEEE. This CDR3 is CASSSAPGLEETQYF. The CDR3 nucleotides read TGTGCCAGCAGCTCGGCCCCGGGGTTGGAGGAGACCCAGTACTTC.

The chain couples TRBV11-3 to TRBJ1-1, with 8 bases that match TRBD1. Germline trimming cut 3 bases from V and 1 base from J; bases unmatched to any gene: 1. The CDR3 runs 14 residues. Germline lookup yields CDR1 SGHNT and CDR2 YENEEA. Written as DNA, the CDR3 is TGTGCCAGCAGCTTGACAGGGGCGAACACTGAAGCTTTCTTT. Translated: CASSLTGANTEAFF.

The chain combines TRBV9 with TRBJ2-1; D may be TRBD2 (7 bases). CDR1 is SGDLS and CDR2 is YYNGEE in the germline V gene. Trimming stripped 0 bases from V and 0 bases from J, with 13 bases between. CDR3 size: 17 residues. The CDR3 region is CASSVVFGGASYNEQFF. As DNA, the CDR3 is TGTGCCAGCAGCGTAGTGTTTGGGGGGGCCTCCTACAATGAGCAGTTCTTC.

In its sample, this clone was seen a few times. The gene calls are TRBV10-1 and TRBJ2-1; tentative D call: TRBD1 (6 bases). CDR1 and CDR2 from the germline V gene are WNHNN and SYGVQD (reference sequence). The CDR3 consists of 13 residues. V was shortened by 10 bases and J by 2 bases, with 12 bases between the two germline ends. CDR3 nucleotide sequence: TGCGCCACCGGCCAGGGGCCCTACAATGAGCAGTTCTTC. Its translation is CATGQGPYNEQFF.

The chain couples TRBV25-1 to TRBJ2-1; D uncertain. Germline V gene data show CDR1 as MGHDK and CDR2 as SYGVNS. V gave up 3 bases and J gave up 6 bases, with 15 bases separating them. The CDR3 has 15 residues. The CDR3 DNA reads as TGTGCCAGCAGTGAGACAACCGTTTTATTCAATGAGCAGTTCTTC. It is translated as CASSETTVLFNEQFF.

The J gene is TRBJ2-2, the V gene TRBV5-1; D is perhaps TRBD1 (6 bases). Trimming pared 4 bases from V and 7 bases from J, leaving 14 bases between. The CDR3 sequence is 14 residues long. Germline CDR1 reads SGHRS; CDR2 reads YFSETQ. Here the CDR3 reads CASSATQGIGELFF. The CDR3 region has the DNA TGCGCCAGCAGCGCGACGCAGGGGATCGGGGAGCTGTTTTTT.

The V gene is TRBV9, the J gene TRBJ2-7; D not resolved. V lost 3 bases to trimming and J lost 3 bases, with 10 bases between them. Germline V CDR1 and CDR2: SGDLS, YYNGEE. The CDR3 contains 13 residues. The CDR3 DNA reads TGTGCCAGCAGCGCATTGATACACTACGAGCAGTACTTC. This sequence encodes CASSALIHYEQYF.

This chain connects TRBV11-1 to TRBJ1-1, with D hard to call. Germline V lookup: CDR1 SGHAT, CDR2 FQDESV (reference sequence). The CDR3 has 13 residues. The V and J ends lost 5 bases and 9 bases respectively, with 16 bases between them. CDR3 coding DNA: TGTGCCAGCAGCGGCACTACGGGTGCTAAAGCTTTCTTT. This codes for CASSGTTGAKAFF.

This chain joins TRBV18 and TRBJ1-3; D gene ambiguous. CDR1 is KGHSH, CDR2 LQKENI, per germline. The CDR3 is 14 residues long. The V end lost 3 bases, the J end lost 7 bases, and 13 bases lay between the germline ends. CDR3 protein: CASSPDAVSNTIYF. Here the CDR3 DNA reads TGTGCCAGCTCACCTGACGCGGTATCCAACACCATATATTTT. Together with reference TRBV18 and TRBJ1-3, the CDR3 gives the full variable domain: NAGVMQNPRHLVRRRGQEARLRCSPMKGHSHVYWYRQLPEEGLKFMVYLQKENIIDESGMPKERFSAEFPKEGPSILRIQQVVRGDSAAYFCASSPDAVSNTIYFGEGSWLTVV.

The chain recombines TRBV27 with TRBJ2-7; 9 bases fit TRBD2. CDR1 and CDR2 (germline): MNHEY, SMNVEV (reference sequence). With V trimmed by 5 bases and J by 6 bases, 5 bases remained unmatched. The CDR3 contains 13 residues. The CDR3 protein is CASSAGGPPEQYF. The DNA of the CDR3 is TGTGCCAGCAGTGCGGGAGGGCCGCCCGAGCAGTACTTC.

The chain recombines TRBV5-1 with TRBJ1-1; D is possibly TRBD1 (6 bases). Trimming took off 0 bases at V and 1 base at J, with 10 bases between the two ends. The germline CDR1 and CDR2 sequences are SGHRS and YFSETQ. The CDR3 contains 15 residues. CDR3 sequence reads: CASSLGTDQNTEAFF. CDR3 nucleotides: TGCGCCAGCAGCTTGGGGACAGACCAGAACACTGAAGCTTTCTTT. The full variable domain, rest sourced from reference TRBV5-1 and TRBJ1-1, is KAGVTQTPRYLIKTRGQQVTLSCSPISGHRSVSWYQQTPGQGLQFLFEYFSETQRNKGNFPGRFSGRQFSNSRSEMNVSTLELGDSALYLCASSLGTDQNTEAFFGQGTRLTVV.

The chain is built from TRBV5-1 and TRBJ1-2; possibly TRBD1 for D (5 bases). Trimming stripped 0 bases from V and 3 bases from J, with 12 bases between. CDR3 size: 15 residues. CDR1 SGHRS and CDR2 YFSETQ come from the germline V gene. The chain's CDR3 is CASSLEGLSDYGYTF. The CDR3 nucleotides read TGCGCCAGCAGCTTGGAGGGACTTTCGGACTATGGCTACACCTTC.

The chain joins TRBV9 to TRBJ2-2; 11 nucleotides align to TRBD2. There are 16 residues in the CDR3. V lost 2 bases, J lost 4 bases, and 4 bases stayed unmatched. The germline gives CDR1 SGDLS, CDR2 YYNGEE. The CDR3 DNA reads as TGTGCCAGCAGCGTTAGCGGGAGGGCAAGCACCGGGGAGCTGTTTTTT. Translating gives CASSVSGRASTGELFF. The complete variable domain, with remaining parts taken from reference TRBV9 and TRBJ2-2, reads DSGVTQTPKHLITATGQRVTLRCSPRSGDLSVYWYQQSLDQGLQFLIQYYNGEERAKGNILERFSAQQFPDLHSELNLSSLELGDSALYFCASSVSGRASTGELFFGEGSRLTVL.

The chain joins TRBV6-1 to TRBJ1-5; unclear D gene. Germline loops: CDR1 MNHNS, CDR2 SASEGT. The V and J ends lost 5 bases and 0 bases respectively, with 11 bases between them. The CDR3 totals 15 residues. The CDR3 DNA sequence: TGTGCCAGCAGTTCTGCTAGCTATAGCAATCAGCCCCAGCATTTT. It codes for CASSSASYSNQPQHF.

V is TRBV6-1 and J is TRBJ1-5, with unresolved D. The CDR3 runs 13 residues. V was cut by 2 bases and J by 6 bases, with 8 bases left in between. Germline values: CDR1 MNHNS, CDR2 SASEGT. The CDR3 sequence: CASSESPGQPQHF. The CDR3, as DNA: TGTGCCAGCAGTGAATCCCCGGGTCAGCCCCAGCATTTT.

This clone was counted between two and nine times. The rearrangement joins TRBV2 to TRBJ1-5; 7 bases map to TRBD1. V lost 3 bases, J lost 3 bases, and 5 bases stayed unmatched. CDR1 and CDR2 (germline): SNHLY, FYNNEI. This CDR3 is built from 15 residues. The CDR3 DNA sequence: TGTGCCAGCAGTGACCTGACAGGGATCAATCAGCCCCAGCATTTT. Its protein product is CASSDLTGINQPQHF.

This clone was recorded a few times. The V and J genes are TRBV7-9 and TRBJ1-4, with 7 positions matching TRBD1. V lost 1 base, J lost 7 bases, and 6 bases stayed unmatched. From germline, CDR1 is SEHNR and CDR2 FQNEAQ (reference sequence). The CDR3 spans 15 residues. This chain's CDR3 is CASSLVSGGREKLFF. The CDR3, as DNA: TGTGCCAGCAGCTTAGTGTCAGGGGGGCGTGAAAAACTGTTTTTT.

The chain carries TRBV6-1 and TRBJ2-1; 11 bases agree with TRBD2. The CDR3 sequence is 14 residues long. CDR1 is MNHNS and CDR2 is SASEGT in the germline V gene. The ends lost 6 bases at V and 4 bases at J; junction bases unmatched: 2. In DNA, the CDR3 is TGTGCCAGCAGAACTAGCGGGGGATACAATGAGCAGTTCTTC. Translating it yields CASRTSGGYNEQFF.

V gene TRBV6-5 combines with J gene TRBJ1-6, with TRBD1 matching over 7 bases. The V segment lost 5 bases and the J segment 6 bases; nucleotides outside the gene matches: 4. The CDR3 is 14 amino acids. Germline CDR1 and CDR2: MNHEY and SVGAGI. Here the CDR3 reads CASSTTGVNSPLHF. The CDR3 DNA is TGTGCCAGCAGTACCACAGGGGTTAATTCACCCCTCCACTTT.

This chain uses TRBV19 with TRBJ2-7, with unresolved D. The germline V gene encodes CDR1 LNHDA and CDR2 SQIVND (reference sequence). The CDR3 length is 13 residues. Trimming took off 2 bases at V and 1 base at J, with 6 bases between the two ends. Here the CDR3 reads CASSISSSYEQYF. In nucleotides, the CDR3 is TGTGCCAGTAGTATATCCAGTTCCTACGAGCAGTACTTC.

Only a few counts were recorded for this clone. J is TRBJ1-2 and V is TRBV7-9; 8 bases align to TRBD1. V gave up 2 bases and J gave up 7 bases; unmatched junction bases: 6. This CDR3 spans 14 amino acids. Germline loops: CDR1 SEHNR, CDR2 FQNEAQ (reference sequence). In nucleotides, the CDR3 is TGTGCCAGCAGCTTACCAACAGGGGGTGGTGGCTACACCTTC. Its translation is CASSLPTGGGGYTF.

This rearrangement joins TRBV5-1 to TRBJ1-3; TRBD1 matches at 7 bases. CDR3 size: 15 residues. The ends lost 4 bases at V and 0 bases at J; junction bases unmatched: 4. Germline values: CDR1 SGHRS, CDR2 YFSETQ. CDR3 DNA: TGCGCCAGCAGCCGGACAGGAAACTCTGGAAACACCATATATTTT. Its translation is CASSRTGNSGNTIYF.

The rearrangement joins TRBV4-3 to TRBJ2-1; 12 bases are a match to TRBD2. The ends lost 5 bases at V and 8 bases at J; junction bases unmatched: 10. The germline V gene has CDR1 LGHNA and CDR2 YSLEER. CDR3 length: 16 amino acids. The CDR3 protein is CASSSSLAGGPHEQFF. The CDR3 bases are TGCGCCAGCAGCTCCTCACTAGCGGGGGGCCCTCATGAGCAGTTCTTC.